These 26 T cell receptor beta chains were all obtained from the same sample, sequenced in a study of blood T cell repertoires in COVID-19. Produced via immunoSEQ multiplex PCR; TCRdb's table is partial and in-frame only. The sample consists of under 200,000 clones, less than 85% of them appearing once. The sequenced sample consisted of PBMCs or T cells enriched from blood (not recorded which). Source of these receptors: a woman aged 55-69 years with acute COVID-19.

V is TRBV19 and J is TRBJ2-5; 11 nucleotides align to TRBD2. Germline values: CDR1 LNHDA, CDR2 SQIVND (reference sequence). This CDR3 spans 16 amino acids. V shed 5 bases and J 1 base; nucleotides not matched to a gene: 6. The CDR3 reads CASSSLAGDSQETQYF. The CDR3 DNA is TGTGCCAGTAGTTCACTAGCGGGGGACAGCCAAGAGACCCAGTACTTC.

This chain joins TRBV2 and TRBJ1-6, with D tentatively TRBD1 (6 bases). This CDR3 comprises 15 residues. Germline V gene data show CDR1 as SNHLY and CDR2 as FYNNEI. Trimming stripped 6 bases from V and 5 bases from J, with 14 bases between. For the CDR3, the DNA is TGTGCCAGCAGGTTGGGACAATTGAATAATTCACCCCTCCACTTT. Translated, it gives CASRLGQLNNSPLHF.

The V call is TRBV5-4, the J call TRBJ2-1, with no clear D. The CDR3 consists of 11 residues. In germline, CDR1 is SGHNT, CDR2 YYREEE (reference sequence). Trimming removed 2 bases at V and 6 bases at J, with 3 bases between. The CDR3 loop reads CASSFGNEQFF. The CDR3 DNA follows: TGTGCCAGCAGCTTCGGCAATGAGCAGTTCTTC.

The V and J genes are TRBV30 and TRBJ2-1; D may be TRBD1 (6 bases). There are 11 residues in the CDR3. Germline CDR1 and CDR2: GTSNPN and SVGIG (reference sequence). V lost 2 bases to trimming and J lost 12 bases, with 11 bases between them. The CDR3 here is CAWSSGQRQFF. The CDR3 nucleotides read TGTGCCTGGAGTTCCGGACAGAGGCAGTTCTTC. Complete variable domain (other parts from reference TRBV30 and TRBJ2-1): SQTIHQWPATLVQPVGSPLSLECTVEGTSNPNLYWYRQAAGRGLQLLFYSVGIGQISSEVPQNLSASRPQDRQFILSSKKLLLSDSGFYLCAWSSGQRQFFGPGTRLTVL.

The rearrangement uses TRBV9 and TRBJ1-2, with TRBD1 identical over 8 bases. V shed 4 bases, J shed 4 bases, and the junction held 9 bases outside the gene matches. CDR1 and CDR2 from the germline V gene are SGDLS and YYNGEE. The CDR3 contains 15 residues. This chain's CDR3 is CASSTTRDRGYGYTF. The CDR3, as DNA: TGTGCCAGCAGCACGACCAGAGACAGGGGCTATGGCTACACCTTC.

This clone was recorded at least ten times. The chain is built from TRBV5-1 and TRBJ1-1; D remains ambiguous. This CDR3 contains 16 residues. Deletions cut 4 bases from V and 0 bases from J, with 16 bases between. CDR1 is SGHRS, CDR2 YFSETQ, per germline. The CDR3 region has the DNA TGCGCCAGCAGCCCAGGCCGGCACATTTTGAACACTGAAGCTTTCTTT. It translates to CASSPGRHILNTEAFF.

The chain employs TRBV9 and TRBJ2-2; D gene uncertain. V was clipped by 0 bases and J by 5 bases, with 5 bases between them. Germline CDR1 SGDLS, CDR2 YYNGEE. The CDR3 sequence is 13 residues long. CDR3 region: CASSVEQTGELFF. The CDR3 region has the DNA TGTGCCAGCAGCGTAGAACAGACCGGGGAGCTGTTTTTT.

Here the CDR3 reads CATSGASGNTIYF. Here the CDR3 DNA reads TGTGCCACCAGCGGAGCGTCTGGAAACACCATATATTTT. The chain combines TRBV15 with TRBJ1-3; D not resolved. The CDR3 spans 13 residues. In germline, CDR1 is LNHNV, CDR2 YYDKDF (reference sequence). V gave up 5 bases and J gave up 1 base, with 6 bases separating them.

The V and J genes are TRBV19 and TRBJ2-6; tentatively, D is TRBD1 (5 bases). CDR3 length equals 15 residues. Trimming pared 5 bases from V and 0 bases from J, leaving 8 bases between. CDR1 is LNHDA and CDR2 is SQIVND in the germline V gene (reference sequence). CDR3 protein: CASSWGSSGANVLTF. CDR3 bases: TGTGCCAGTAGTTGGGGCAGCTCTGGGGCCAACGTCCTGACTTTC.

V usage is TRBV5-4 and J usage is TRBJ2-3, with 7 nucleotides matching TRBD2. Germline V CDR1 and CDR2: SGHNT, YYREEE (reference sequence). The V and J ends lost 4 bases and 1 base, in that order; junction bases with no gene match: 9. CDR3 size: 16 residues. For the CDR3, the DNA is TGTGCCAGCAGCCTGCGAGGGCTAGCGGGCACAGATACGCAGTATTTT. This translates into CASSLRGLAGTDTQYF.

This clone has a handful of counts. The J gene is TRBJ2-4, the V gene TRBV9; possible D gene TRBD1, 6 bases. The V gene lost 4 bases and the J gene lost 0 bases, with 14 bases spanning the gap. In germline, CDR1 is SGDLS, CDR2 YYNGEE. This CDR3 spans 16 amino acids. Written as DNA, the CDR3 is TGTGCCAGCAGCCCACCAGGGGCACTAGCCAAAAACATTCAGTACTTC. It translates to CASSPPGALAKNIQYF.

The chain couples TRBV15 to TRBJ1-2; the match to TRBD1 covers 9 bases. J was trimmed by 2 bases and V by 5 bases; bases with no gene match: 9. This CDR3 is 16 amino acids long. Germline CDR1 LNHNV, CDR2 YYDKDF (reference sequence). CDR3: CATSDRTGAVNYGYTF. DNA of the CDR3: TGTGCCACCAGCGACCGGACAGGGGCAGTAAACTATGGCTACACCTTC.

This clone has just a few counts. The chain is built from TRBV6-2 or TRBV6-3 and TRBJ2-3; no firm D call. This CDR3 is built from 13 residues. V lost 0 bases and J 4 bases, leaving 5 bases between the germline ends. Germline CDR1 reads MNHEY; CDR2 reads SVGEGT. The CDR3 nucleotides read TGTGCCAGCAGTTACTCCCTAGCAGATACGCAGTATTTT. Translated: CASSYSLADTQYF.

The rearrangement uses TRBV3-1 (or the pseudogene TRBV3-2) and TRBJ2-1, with 12 bases fitting TRBD2. The CDR3 has 20 amino acids. Germline lookup yields CDR1 LGHDT and CDR2 YNNKEL (reference sequence). J lost 7 bases, V lost 0 bases, and 16 bases had no gene match. CDR3 nucleotides: TGTGCCAGCAGCCAAGATTGGTCTAGCGGGAGGGCCCCGAAGGGTAATGAGCAGTTCTTC. Encoded protein: CASSQDWSSGRAPKGNEQFF.

The rearrangement uses TRBV6-2 or TRBV6-3 and TRBJ2-7; TRBD1 matches 9 bases. Trimming cost V 2 bases and J 3 bases; bases outside gene matches: 8. Per the germline V gene, CDR1 is MNHEY and CDR2 is SVGEGT. This CDR3 has 16 amino acids. CDR3 residues: CASSYQTGGLFYEQYV. In DNA form, the CDR3 reads TGTGCCAGCAGTTACCAGACAGGGGGATTATTCTACGAGCAGTACGTC.

CDR3 in DNA: TGCGCCAGCAGCTTGGATGCAGGGGGGCAAGAGACCCAGTACTTC. Amino acids: CASSLDAGGQETQYF. This rearrangement joins TRBV5-1 to TRBJ2-5, with D perhaps matching TRBD1 (7 bases). Trimming shortened V by 0 bases and J by 2 bases, and 11 bases separated the two germline ends. The CDR3 is 15 amino acids. Germline V gene data show CDR1 as SGHRS and CDR2 as YFSETQ.

The chain combines TRBV7-2 with TRBJ2-7; 8 bases agree with TRBD1. With V trimmed by 5 bases and J by 0 bases, 6 bases remained unmatched. The CDR3 sequence is 15 residues long. Germline values: CDR1 SGHTA, CDR2 FQGNSA. The chain's CDR3 is CASSPTGGVSYEQYF. CDR3 DNA sequence: TGTGCCAGCAGCCCTACAGGGGGTGTCTCCTACGAGCAGTACTTC. The full variable domain, in which reference TRBV7-2 and TRBJ2-7 provide the parts outside the CDR3, is GAGVSQSPSNKVTEKGKDVELRCDPISGHTALYWYRQSLGQGLEFLIYFQGNSAPDKSGLPSDRFSAERTGGSVSTLTIQRTQQEDSAVYLCASSPTGGVSYEQYFGPGTRLTVT.

The chain combines TRBV2 with TRBJ2-5; the match to TRBD1 covers 7 bases. Germline V gene lookup returns CDR1 SNHLY and CDR2 FYNNEI. This CDR3 has 14 residues. Trimming at V came to 7 bases and at J to 5 bases, leaving 10 bases not matched to a gene. CDR3 sequence (DNA): TGTGCCAGCACGTTGGTACAGGGGCGGGAGACCCAGTACTTC. Protein sequence: CASTLVQGRETQYF.

This clone was counted between two and nine times. The chain is built from TRBV30 and TRBJ2-4, with 7 bases matching TRBD2. Per germline, CDR1 GTSNPN and CDR2 SVGIG (reference sequence). The J segment lost 4 bases and the V segment lost 2 bases, leaving 8 bases of the junction unmatched. The CDR3 spans 15 residues. The DNA for the CDR3 is TGTGCCTGGAGTCCTTCGGGGGGTCCAAAAAACATTCAGTACTTC. Its translation: CAWSPSGGPKNIQYF. The variable domain in full, with the rest retrieved from reference TRBV30 and TRBJ2-4, is SQTIHQWPATLVQPVGSPLSLECTVEGTSNPNLYWYRQAAGRGLQLLFYSVGIGQISSEVPQNLSASRPQDRQFILSSKKLLLSDSGFYLCAWSPSGGPKNIQYFGAGTRLSVL.

This clone was picked up one time. The chain uses TRBV4-3 and TRBJ1-2; perhaps TRBD1 as D (5 bases). Germline CDR1 reads LGHNA; CDR2 reads YSLEER. V was clipped by 1 base and J by 8 bases, with 20 bases between them. This CDR3 is 16 amino acids long. CDR3 nucleotides: TGCGCCAGCAGCCAAGGGGCAGGGCACTCCAGAGGCGGCTACACCTTC. It yields the protein CASSQGAGHSRGGYTF.

V is TRBV6-2 or TRBV6-3 and J is TRBJ1-6, with D possibly matching TRBD1 (6 bases). The CDR3 is 14 residues long. The V gene's germline CDR1 is MNHEY and CDR2 SVGEGT. V lost 0 bases and J 9 bases, leaving 9 bases between the germline ends. The CDR3 sequence is CASSYSIRGSPLHF. The CDR3 DNA reads as TGTGCCAGCAGTTACTCGATCAGGGGTTCACCCCTCCACTTT.

V gene TRBV7-8 combines with J gene TRBJ2-7; a weak D match, TRBD2 (6 bases). The V and J ends lost 3 bases and 6 bases respectively, with 9 bases between them. This CDR3 spans 12 amino acids. Germline lookup yields CDR1 SGHVS and CDR2 FQNEAQ. In DNA, the CDR3 is TGTGCCAGCAGCTTGGGAGGCGCCGAGCAGTACGTC. This sequence encodes CASSLGGAEQYV.

This clone has only one observation. This rearrangement joins TRBV28 to TRBJ1-6; 10 nucleotides line up with TRBD1. Germline CDR1 reads MDHEN; CDR2 reads SYDVKM. The ends lost 7 bases at V and 5 bases at J; junction bases unmatched: 11. CDR3 length: 17 amino acids. This CDR3 is CASTPGQGYSDNSPLHF. CDR3 bases: TGTGCCAGCACCCCGGGACAGGGGTATTCGGATAATTCACCCCTCCACTTT.

This clone was found once. The J gene is TRBJ2-6, the V gene TRBV5-4, with TRBD2 matching 11 bases. V was pared by 4 bases and J by 0 bases, with 6 bases of the junction left unmatched. The CDR3 length is 18 residues. The germline V gene encodes CDR1 SGHNT and CDR2 YYREEE (reference sequence). CDR3 DNA sequence: TGTGCCAGCAGCGCAGGACTAGCGGGCACCTCTGGGGCCAACGTCCTGACTTTC. It yields the protein CASSAGLAGTSGANVLTF.

The chain joins TRBV10-3 to TRBJ2-7; 10 nucleotides match TRBD2. CDR3 length: 14 amino acids. Germline V gene lookup returns CDR1 ENHRY and CDR2 SYGVKD. V trimming: 10 bases; J trimming: 2 bases; junction bases outside the gene matches: 8. CDR3 in amino acids: CATRAGTSAYEQYF. CDR3 coding DNA: TGTGCCACGAGGGCGGGGACTAGCGCCTACGAGCAGTACTTC.

This chain connects TRBV11-3 to TRBJ2-2; D may be TRBD1 (5 bases). The V gene lost 5 bases and the J gene lost 5 bases, with 18 bases spanning the gap. The CDR3 is 16 residues long. The germline V gene encodes CDR1 SGHNT and CDR2 YENEEA. Written as DNA, the CDR3 is TGTGCCAGCAGCCAAGAGAAAGGGGTTCGAACCGGGGAGCTGTTTTTT. Protein: CASSQEKGVRTGELFF. The complete variable domain, with remaining parts taken from reference TRBV11-3 and TRBJ2-2, reads EAGVVQSPRYKIIEKKQPVAFWCNPISGHNTLYWYLQNLGQGPELLIRYENEEAVDDSQLPKDRFSAERLKGVDSTLKIQPAELGDSAVYLCASSQEKGVRTGELFFGEGSRLTVL.